These 27 T cell receptor beta chains were all obtained from the same sample, sequenced in a study of control samples from healthy donors and cancer patients. Here immunoSEQ multiplex PCR was the method, and the copy in TCRdb shows in-frame clones only, minus some. The table records about 170,000 clones, 88% of them present only once. The sample taken for sequencing was blood. The origin of the receptors is a woman aged 25 to 39 in good health.

This clone is a singleton in its sample. The chain links TRBV10-3 to TRBJ1-2; D is unresolved. The germline V gene encodes CDR1 ENHRY and CDR2 SYGVKD. This CDR3 has 13 amino acids. V was pared by 3 bases and J by 8 bases, with 13 bases between. Here the CDR3 DNA reads TGTGCCATCAGTGAAGGAGCACGACGGGGCTACACCTTC. This gives the protein CAISEGARRGYTF.

The chain uses TRBV7-8 and TRBJ2-2; TRBD1 aligns across 12 bases. The CDR3 runs to 17 residues. CDR1 is SGHVS, CDR2 FQNEAQ, per germline. V lost 1 base and J lost 6; bases outside the gene matches: 6. The CDR3 DNA reads TGTGCCAGCAGCTTAGAGTTCGGGACAGGGGGCTCCGGGGAGCTGTTTTTT. Amino acid sequence: CASSLEFGTGGSGELFF. Based on the CDR3 plus reference TRBV7-8 and TRBJ2-2, the full variable domain is GAGVSQSPRYKVAKRGQDVALRCDPISGHVSLFWYQQALGQGPEFLTYFQNEAQLDKSGLPSDRFFAERPEGSVSTLKIQRTQQEDSAVYLCASSLEFGTGGSGELFFGEGSRLTVL.

This chain joins TRBV9 and TRBJ1-1; 8 nucleotides line up with TRBD1. Germline trimming cut 4 bases from V and 3 bases from J; bases unmatched to any gene: 8. This CDR3 spans 15 amino acids. CDR1 is SGDLS and CDR2 is YYNGEE in the germline V gene. Here the CDR3 DNA reads TGTGCCAGCAGCCCAGAGACAGGGGAGGACACTGAAGCTTTCTTT. Translation gives CASSPETGEDTEAFF.

The gene calls are TRBV14 and TRBJ1-1; D is possibly TRBD1 (6 bases). The CDR3 is made up of 13 amino acids. Looked up from germline, CDR1 is SGHDN and CDR2 is FVKESK. V was shortened by 4 bases and J by 5 bases, with 11 bases between the two germline ends. The CDR3 protein is CASSPGVRTEAFF. CDR3 nucleotides: TGTGCCAGCAGCCCAGGGGTAAGGACTGAAGCTTTCTTT.

The chain employs TRBV29-1 and TRBJ1-1; D ambiguous. The CDR3 covers 15 residues. Trimming took 4 bases from V and 0 from J, leaving 15 bases between them. From germline, CDR1 is SQVTM and CDR2 ANQGSEA. This CDR3 reads CSVAGFEVLNTEAFF. The CDR3 DNA reads as TGCAGCGTTGCCGGATTTGAGGTTTTGAACACTGAAGCTTTCTTT.

The rearrangement joins TRBV4-1 to TRBJ2-3; D is possibly TRBD2 (5 bases). V lost 4 bases to trimming and J lost 2 bases, with 10 bases between them. The germline V gene encodes CDR1 MGHRA and CDR2 YSYEKL. The CDR3 has 14 amino acids. CDR3 bases: TGCGCCAGCAGCCCGAGGGCCTACACAGATACGCAGTATTTT. It codes for CASSPRAYTDTQYF.

The V call is TRBV19, the J call TRBJ2-3; D not resolved. V was cut by 1 base and J by 2 bases, with 19 bases left in between. From germline, CDR1 is LNHDA and CDR2 SQIVND (reference sequence). There are 18 residues in the CDR3. The CDR3 spells CASSIGSSRSIDTDTQYF. The CDR3 DNA follows: TGTGCCAGTAGTATAGGTAGCAGCAGATCTATCGACACAGATACGCAGTATTTT.

The chain employs TRBV27 and TRBJ2-3; weak D call: TRBD2 (6 bases). Germline assignment: CDR1 MNHEY and CDR2 SMNVEV (reference sequence). CDR3 size: 14 residues. Trimming left V 8 bases short and J 8 bases short, with 20 bases between. The DNA of the CDR3 is TGTGCCAGCTCTGAGCGACGCGGGCGGGGTACGCAGTATTTT. Amino acid sequence: CASSERRGRGTQYF.

This chain joins TRBV5-1 and TRBJ1-2, with D hard to call. The CDR3 has 14 residues. V shed 8 bases and J shed 5 bases, with 19 bases lying between them. The germline gives CDR1 SGHRS, CDR2 YFSETQ. The CDR3 DNA sequence: TGCGCCAGTCGCACCTCGGACGAGGCGTATGGCTACACCTTC. It codes for CASRTSDEAYGYTF. The full variable domain, completed using reference TRBV5-1 and TRBJ1-2, is KAGVTQTPRYLIKTRGQQVTLSCSPISGHRSVSWYQQTPGQGLQFLFEYFSETQRNKGNFPGRFSGRQFSNSRSEMNVSTLELGDSALYLCASRTSDEAYGYTFGSGTRLTVV.

This clone was seen once. V gene TRBV5-3 combines with J gene TRBJ2-7, with 8 bases identical to TRBD1. TRBV5-3 is designated an ORF whose function remains uncertain. The CDR3 length is 13 residues. V was clipped by 4 bases and J by 9 bases; unmatched bases: 9. The CDR3 DNA reads as TGTGCCAGAAGCCACGGCCGACAGGGGACGCAGTACTTC. The encoded protein is CARSHGRQGTQYF.

This chain uses TRBV5-6 with TRBJ2-7; D unresolved. V dropped 0 bases and J dropped 6 bases, with 13 bases sitting between them. Germline CDR1 reads SGHDT; CDR2 reads YYEEEE. The CDR3 runs 14 residues. The CDR3 DNA reads as TGTGCCAGCAGCTTGGATAGCCCCGTGGGCGAGCAGTACTTC. Protein sequence: CASSLDSPVGEQYF.

The V gene is TRBV11-2, the J gene TRBJ1-2; TRBD1 aligns across 7 bases. CDR3 length: 13 amino acids. V trimming: 5 bases; J trimming: 6 bases; junction bases outside the gene matches: 6. Germline values: CDR1 SGHAT, CDR2 FQNNGV. CDR3 residues: CASSPEGANGYTF. The CDR3 nucleotides read TGTGCCAGCAGCCCAGAGGGGGCAAATGGCTACACCTTC.

The chain recombines TRBV3-1 (or the pseudogene TRBV3-2) with TRBJ1-1; maybe TRBD1 (6 bases). V was clipped by 0 bases and J by 6 bases, with 17 bases between them. CDR3 size: 16 residues. Germline CDR1 LGHDT, CDR2 YNNKEL (reference sequence). The CDR3 loop reads CASSQDLGGRLPEAFF. The CDR3 bases are TGTGCCAGCAGCCAAGATTTGGGGGGCAGGCTGCCTGAAGCTTTCTTT.

The genes are TRBV4-2 and TRBJ1-4, with D maybe TRBD1 (5 bases). CDR1 and CDR2 (germline): LGHNA, YNFKEQ. This CDR3 is 16 amino acids long. Deletions cut 4 bases from V and 5 bases from J, with 17 bases between. The CDR3 DNA is TGTGCCAGCAGCCCGAATCCGGCAGGGAAAAATGAAAAACTGTTTTTT. Translated: CASSPNPAGKNEKLFF.

Turning to this clone: The sample carries other DNA sequences with the same CDR3. The CDR3 protein is CASSQDRGGDRGRADTQYF. CDR3 DNA: TGCGCCAGCAGCCAAGATAGGGGGGGTGACAGGGGTCGGGCAGATACGCAGTATTTT. J is TRBJ2-3 and V is TRBV4-1; D perhaps matches TRBD1 (8 bases). V was shortened by 0 bases and J by 4 bases, with 23 bases between the two germline ends. CDR1 is MGHRA, CDR2 YSYEKL, per germline. This CDR3 is 19 amino acids long.

This clone has just one count. The V and J genes are TRBV7-9 and TRBJ2-7, with a possible D match to TRBD1 (6 bases). The length of the CDR3 is 16 residues. Germline CDR1 is SEHNR and CDR2 is FQNEAQ (reference sequence). The germline V and J ends were trimmed by 1 base and 1 base, with 14 bases remaining between them. As DNA, the CDR3 is TGTGCCAGCAGCTTAGAGGGCAGGGGCTCTTCCTACGAGCAGTACTTC. Translating gives CASSLEGRGSSYEQYF. The entire variable domain, with the rest obtained from reference TRBV7-9 and TRBJ2-7, is as follows: DTGVSQNPRHKITKRGQNVTFRCDPISEHNRLYWYRQTLGQGPEFLTYFQNEAQLEKSRLLSDRFSAERPKGSFSTLEIQRTEQGDSAMYLCASSLEGRGSSYEQYFGPGTRLTVT.

The rearrangement uses TRBV11-2 and TRBJ2-7; D is possibly TRBD2 (6 bases). Trimming took 7 bases from V and 4 from J, leaving 17 bases between them. The CDR3 length is 14 residues. Germline lookup yields CDR1 SGHAT and CDR2 FQNNGV. The CDR3, as DNA: TGTGCCAGCACCCTTGGAGGGGTTGCGTACGAGCAGTACTTC. It is translated as CASTLGGVAYEQYF.

The chain links TRBV2 to TRBJ1-1; a weak D match, TRBD1 (5 bases). Trimming stripped 4 bases from V and 4 bases from J, with 16 bases between. CDR3 size: 15 residues. Germline CDR1 SNHLY, CDR2 FYNNEI. The CDR3 loop reads CASSAPREQGTEAFF. As DNA, the CDR3 is TGTGCCAGCAGTGCCCCCCGCGAGCAGGGCACTGAAGCTTTCTTT.

The CDR3 DNA follows: TGTGCCAGCAGCCCTAGGGGACAGGTCTCCAGCTCCTACAATGAGCAGTTCTTC. Encoded protein: CASSPRGQVSSSYNEQFF. The chain carries TRBV7-8 and TRBJ2-1; 8 bases are a match to TRBD1. Germline trimming cut 5 bases from V and 0 bases from J; bases unmatched to any gene: 12. The CDR3 is 18 residues long. Germline lookup yields CDR1 SGHVS and CDR2 FQNEAQ.

The table lists this clone with a few counts. The chain joins TRBV30 to TRBJ1-2; TRBD1 matches 10 bases. Germline CDR1 is GTSNPN and CDR2 is SVGIG (reference sequence). V was clipped by 7 bases and J by 8 bases; unmatched bases: 13. This CDR3 has 14 residues. Here the CDR3 reads CASSLTGTGVGYTF. CDR3 sequence (DNA): TGTGCCTCGTCTCTAACCGGGACAGGGGTCGGCTACACCTTC.

This clone occurred once. The J gene is TRBJ2-1, the V gene TRBV19; 13 positions agree with TRBD2. This CDR3 contains 19 residues. CDR1 is LNHDA, CDR2 SQIVND, per germline (reference sequence). V shed 0 bases, J shed 6 bases, and the junction held 11 bases outside the gene matches. The CDR3 DNA reads as TGTGCCAGTAGTATAGATGGTCATTTGGGACTAGCGGGGACCAATGAGCAGTTCTTC. Its protein product is CASSIDGHLGLAGTNEQFF.

The V gene is TRBV9, the J gene TRBJ2-5, with 14 bases aligning to TRBD2. The ends lost 0 bases at V and 4 bases at J; junction bases unmatched: 8. This CDR3 contains 18 residues. Looked up from germline, CDR1 is SGDLS and CDR2 is YYNGEE. CDR3 sequence: CASSVGRLAGGFGETQYF. CDR3 DNA: TGTGCCAGCAGCGTAGGGAGACTAGCGGGGGGGTTCGGAGAGACCCAGTACTTC.

The chain employs TRBV19 and TRBJ1-2; TRBD1 aligns across 9 bases. Germline loops: CDR1 LNHDA, CDR2 SQIVND (reference sequence). The CDR3 is 16 residues long. V lost 5 bases to trimming and J lost 6 bases; unmatched junction nucleotides: 13. CDR3 amino acids: CASSASAGTGFDGYTF. CDR3 DNA: TGTGCCAGTAGTGCATCGGCCGGGACAGGGTTCGATGGCTACACCTTC.

The chain combines TRBV28 with TRBJ2-7, with D maybe TRBD2 (6 bases). Germline V CDR1 and CDR2: MDHEN, SYDVKM. The CDR3 consists of 15 residues. The V end was cut by 6 bases, the J end by 3 bases, with 18 bases between. CDR3 protein: CASSSFRETDYEQYF. The CDR3 DNA sequence: TGTGCCAGCAGCTCTTTCCGGGAGACCGACTACGAGCAGTACTTC.

V gene TRBV6-5 combines with J gene TRBJ2-7, with D tentatively TRBD1 (6 bases). CDR3 length: 14 residues. V shed 5 bases and J shed 3 bases, with 14 bases lying between them. Germline-derived CDR1 and CDR2 are MNHEY and SVGAGI. This CDR3 is CASSPTSQGYEQYF. CDR3 nucleotides: TGTGCCAGCAGTCCCACCTCACAGGGCTACGAGCAGTACTTC.

The V and J genes are TRBV7-9 and TRBJ2-5, with D perhaps TRBD2 (5 bases). CDR1 and CDR2 (germline): SEHNR, FQNEAQ (reference sequence). V lost 5 bases, J lost 2 bases, and 9 bases lay in between. This CDR3 contains 13 residues. The CDR3 region has the DNA TGTGCCAGCAGCCGGGGATTACAAGAGACCCAGTACTTC. Translated, it gives CASSRGLQETQYF.

This rearrangement joins TRBV3-1 (or the pseudogene TRBV3-2) to TRBJ1-1, with D maybe TRBD1 (5 bases). Germline CDR1 and CDR2: LGHDT and YNNKEL (reference sequence). The V and J ends lost 0 bases and 0 bases respectively, with 11 bases between them. The CDR3 length is 16 residues. The CDR3 DNA is TGTGCCAGCAGCCAAGATAAAGGGACCGTGAACACTGAAGCTTTCTTT. Translated: CASSQDKGTVNTEAFF.